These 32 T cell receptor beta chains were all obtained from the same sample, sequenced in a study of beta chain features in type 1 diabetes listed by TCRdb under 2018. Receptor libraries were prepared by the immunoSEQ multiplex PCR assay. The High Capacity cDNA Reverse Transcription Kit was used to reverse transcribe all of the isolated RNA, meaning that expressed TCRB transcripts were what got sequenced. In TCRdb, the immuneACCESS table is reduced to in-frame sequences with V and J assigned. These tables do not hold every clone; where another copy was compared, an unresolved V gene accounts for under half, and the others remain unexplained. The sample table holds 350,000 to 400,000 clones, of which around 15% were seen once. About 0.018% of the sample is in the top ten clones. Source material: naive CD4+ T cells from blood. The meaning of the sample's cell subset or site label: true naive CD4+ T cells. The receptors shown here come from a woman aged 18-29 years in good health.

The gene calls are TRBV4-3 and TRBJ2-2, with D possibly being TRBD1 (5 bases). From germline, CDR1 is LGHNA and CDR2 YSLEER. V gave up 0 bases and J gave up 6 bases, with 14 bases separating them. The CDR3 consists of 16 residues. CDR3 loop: CASSQDSQGFAGELFF. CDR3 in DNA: TGCGCCAGCAGCCAAGATTCCCAGGGATTTGCCGGGGAGCTGTTTTTT.

CDR3 sequence reads: CASSPPNYQSYEQYF. CDR3 coding DNA: TGTGCCAGCAGCCCCCCTAACTATCAGTCCTACGAGCAGTACTTC. J is TRBJ2-7 and V is TRBV7-9, with unresolved D. V was trimmed by 5 bases and J by 1 base, leaving 15 bases between them. This CDR3 contains 15 residues. Germline CDR1 and CDR2: SEHNR and FQNEAQ (reference sequence).

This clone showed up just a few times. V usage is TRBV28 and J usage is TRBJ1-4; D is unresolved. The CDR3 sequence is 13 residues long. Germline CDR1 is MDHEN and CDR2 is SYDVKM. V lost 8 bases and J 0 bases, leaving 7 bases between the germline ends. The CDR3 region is CASLTATNEKLFF. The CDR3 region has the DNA TGTGCCAGCTTGACTGCAACTAATGAAAAACTGTTTTTT. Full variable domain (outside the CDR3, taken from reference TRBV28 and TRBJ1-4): DVKVTQSSRYLVKRTGEKVFLECVQDMDHENMFWYRQDPGLGLRLIYFSYDVKMKEKGDIPEGYSVSREKKERFSLILESASTNQTSMYLCASLTATNEKLFFGSGTQLSVL.

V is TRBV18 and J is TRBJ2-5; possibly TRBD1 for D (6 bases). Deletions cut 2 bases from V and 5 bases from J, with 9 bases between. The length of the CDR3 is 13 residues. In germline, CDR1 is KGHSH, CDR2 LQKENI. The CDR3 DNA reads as TGTGCCAGCTCACCAGACCAGGGGGAGACCCAGTACTTC. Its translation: CASSPDQGETQYF.

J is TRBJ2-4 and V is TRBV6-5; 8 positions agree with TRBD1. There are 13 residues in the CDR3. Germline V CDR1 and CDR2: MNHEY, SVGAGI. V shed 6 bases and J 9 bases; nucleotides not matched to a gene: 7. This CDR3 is CASSSRGLGIQYF. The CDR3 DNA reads TGTGCCAGCAGCAGCAGGGGGCTCGGCATTCAGTACTTC.

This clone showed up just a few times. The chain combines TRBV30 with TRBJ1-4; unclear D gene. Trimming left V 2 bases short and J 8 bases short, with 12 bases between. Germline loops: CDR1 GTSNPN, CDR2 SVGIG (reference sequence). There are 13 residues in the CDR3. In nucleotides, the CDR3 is TGTGCCTGGAGTCCCACCTCGGAGGAAAAACTGTTTTTT. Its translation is CAWSPTSEEKLFF.

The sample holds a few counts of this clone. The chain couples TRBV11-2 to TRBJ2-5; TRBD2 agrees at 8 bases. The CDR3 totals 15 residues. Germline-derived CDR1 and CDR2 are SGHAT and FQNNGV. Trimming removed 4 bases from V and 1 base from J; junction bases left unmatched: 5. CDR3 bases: TGTGCCAGCAGCTCAGGTCTAGCGGGCCAAGAGACCCAGTACTTC. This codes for CASSSGLAGQETQYF. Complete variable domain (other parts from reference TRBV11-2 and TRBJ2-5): EAGVAQSPRYKIIEKRQSVAFWCNPISGHATLYWYQQILGQGPKLLIQFQNNGVVDDSQLPKDRFSAERLKGVDSTLKIQPAKLEDSAVYLCASSSGLAGQETQYFGPGTRLLVL.

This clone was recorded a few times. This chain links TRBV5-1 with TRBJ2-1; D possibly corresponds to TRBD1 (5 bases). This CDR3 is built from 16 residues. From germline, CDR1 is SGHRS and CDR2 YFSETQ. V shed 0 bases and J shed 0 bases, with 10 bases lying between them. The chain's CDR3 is CASSLAGHISYNEQFF. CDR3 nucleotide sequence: TGCGCCAGCAGCTTGGCCGGACACATCTCCTACAATGAGCAGTTCTTC.

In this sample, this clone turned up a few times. The CDR3 loop reads CASSSEDTQYF. In nucleotides, the CDR3 is TGTGCCAGCAGTTCAGAAGATACGCAGTATTTT. The chain links TRBV28 to TRBJ2-3, with D unresolved. Germline V CDR1 and CDR2: MDHEN, SYDVKM. V dropped 4 bases and J dropped 5 bases, with 4 bases sitting between them. This CDR3 is built from 11 residues.

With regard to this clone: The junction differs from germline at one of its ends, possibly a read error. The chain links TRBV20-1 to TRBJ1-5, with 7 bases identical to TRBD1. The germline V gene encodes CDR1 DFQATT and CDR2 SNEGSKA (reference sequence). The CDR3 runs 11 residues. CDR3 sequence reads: CSARDGQVRGF. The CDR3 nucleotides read TGCAGTGCTAGAGACGGACAGGTTCGGGGTTTT.

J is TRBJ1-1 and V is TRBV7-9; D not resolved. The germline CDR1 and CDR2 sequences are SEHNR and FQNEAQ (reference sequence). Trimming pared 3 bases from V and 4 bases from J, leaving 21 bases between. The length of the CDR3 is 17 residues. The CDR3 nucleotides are TGTGCCAGCAGCTTCTCCGGGAACCCGCCCAAGGGCACTGAAGCTTTCTTT. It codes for CASSFSGNPPKGTEAFF.

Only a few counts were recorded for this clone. CDR3 region: CASSWGQRNYGYTF. The CDR3 DNA is TGTGCCAGCAGTTGGGGACAGCGCAACTATGGCTACACCTTC. The chain couples TRBV11-2 to TRBJ1-2; 7 bases agree with TRBD1. Losses at the gene ends were 6 bases for V and 2 bases for J; bases not matched to a gene: 6. The CDR3 totals 14 residues. Germline V gene data show CDR1 as SGHAT and CDR2 as FQNNGV.

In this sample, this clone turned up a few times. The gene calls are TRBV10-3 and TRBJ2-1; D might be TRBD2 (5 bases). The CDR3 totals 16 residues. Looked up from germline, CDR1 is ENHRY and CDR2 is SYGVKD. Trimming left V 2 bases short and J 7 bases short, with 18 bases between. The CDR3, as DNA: TGTGCCATCAGTGAGCTTGCAGCACTGGGGAGAAATGAGCAGTTCTTC. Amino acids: CAISELAALGRNEQFF.

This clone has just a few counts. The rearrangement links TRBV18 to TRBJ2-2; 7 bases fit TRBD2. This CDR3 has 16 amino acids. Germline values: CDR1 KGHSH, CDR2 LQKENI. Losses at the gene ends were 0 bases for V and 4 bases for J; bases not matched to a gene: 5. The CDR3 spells CASSPPTSLGTGELFF. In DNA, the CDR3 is TGTGCCAGCTCACCACCGACTAGCCTGGGCACCGGGGAGCTGTTTTTT.

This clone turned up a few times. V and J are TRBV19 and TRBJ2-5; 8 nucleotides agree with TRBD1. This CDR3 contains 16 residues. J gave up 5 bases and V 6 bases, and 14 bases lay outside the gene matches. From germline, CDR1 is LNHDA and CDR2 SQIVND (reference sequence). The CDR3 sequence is CASSLAGQGAKETQYF. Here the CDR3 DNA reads TGTGCCAGTAGCCTCGCCGGGCAGGGGGCGAAGGAGACCCAGTACTTC. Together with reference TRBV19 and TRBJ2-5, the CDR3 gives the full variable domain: DGGITQSPKYLFRKEGQNVTLSCEQNLNHDAMYWYRQDPGQGLRLIYYSQIVNDFQKGDIAEGYSVSREKKESFPLTVTSAQKNPTAFYLCASSLAGQGAKETQYFGPGTRLLVL.

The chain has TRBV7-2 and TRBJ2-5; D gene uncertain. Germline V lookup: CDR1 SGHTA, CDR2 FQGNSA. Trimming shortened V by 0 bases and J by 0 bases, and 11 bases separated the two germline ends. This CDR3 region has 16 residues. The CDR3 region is CASSLAGSGYQETQYF. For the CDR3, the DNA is TGTGCCAGCAGCTTAGCCGGGTCGGGTTACCAAGAGACCCAGTACTTC.

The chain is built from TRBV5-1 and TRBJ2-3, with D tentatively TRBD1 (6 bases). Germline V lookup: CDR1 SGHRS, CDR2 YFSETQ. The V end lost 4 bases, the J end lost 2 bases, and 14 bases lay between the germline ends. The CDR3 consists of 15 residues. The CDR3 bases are TGCGCCAGCAGCCCGATGACAGGTGCCACAGATACGCAGTATTTT. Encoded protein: CASSPMTGATDTQYF.

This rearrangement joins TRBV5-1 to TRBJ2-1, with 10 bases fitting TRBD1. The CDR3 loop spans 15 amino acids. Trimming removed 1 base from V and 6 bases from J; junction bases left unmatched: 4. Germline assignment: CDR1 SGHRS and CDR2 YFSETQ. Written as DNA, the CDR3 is TGCGCCAGCAGCTTGTTGGGACAGGGGTTCAATGAGCAGTTCTTC. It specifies CASSLLGQGFNEQFF.

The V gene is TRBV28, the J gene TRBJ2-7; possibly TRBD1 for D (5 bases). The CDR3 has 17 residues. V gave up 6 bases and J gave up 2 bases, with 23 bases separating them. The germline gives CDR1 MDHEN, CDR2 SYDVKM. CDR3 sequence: CASSPDNSRPSTYEQYF. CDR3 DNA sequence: TGTGCCAGCAGCCCGGACAATAGTAGACCCTCTACCTACGAGCAGTACTTC.

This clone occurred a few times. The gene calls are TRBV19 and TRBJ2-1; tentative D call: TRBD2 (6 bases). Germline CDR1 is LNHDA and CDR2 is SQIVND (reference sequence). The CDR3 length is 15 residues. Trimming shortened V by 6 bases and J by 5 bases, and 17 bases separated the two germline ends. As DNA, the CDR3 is TGTGCCAGTAGCCTTAGCGGAGGAACTCACAATGAGCAGTTCTTC. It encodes CASSLSGGTHNEQFF.

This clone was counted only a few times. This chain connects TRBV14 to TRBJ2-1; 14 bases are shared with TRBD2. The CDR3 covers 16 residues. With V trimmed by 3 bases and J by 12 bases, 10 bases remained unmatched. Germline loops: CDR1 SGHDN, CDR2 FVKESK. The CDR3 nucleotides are TGTGCCAGCAGCCATCCCGGGACTAGCGGGGGAATCAGGCAGTTCTTC. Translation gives CASSHPGTSGGIRQFF. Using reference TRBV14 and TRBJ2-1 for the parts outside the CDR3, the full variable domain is EAGVTQFPSHSVIEKGQTVTLRCDPISGHDNLYWYRRVMGKEIKFLLHFVKESKQDESGMPNNRFLAERTGGTYSTLKVQPAELEDSGVYFCASSHPGTSGGIRQFFGPGTRLTVL.

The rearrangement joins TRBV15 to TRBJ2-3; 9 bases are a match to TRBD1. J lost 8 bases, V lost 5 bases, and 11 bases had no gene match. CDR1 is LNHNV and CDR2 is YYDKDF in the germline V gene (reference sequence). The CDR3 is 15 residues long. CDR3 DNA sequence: TGTGCCACCAGCCCCCGGACAGGGGAAGTAGGTACGCAGTATTTT. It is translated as CATSPRTGEVGTQYF.

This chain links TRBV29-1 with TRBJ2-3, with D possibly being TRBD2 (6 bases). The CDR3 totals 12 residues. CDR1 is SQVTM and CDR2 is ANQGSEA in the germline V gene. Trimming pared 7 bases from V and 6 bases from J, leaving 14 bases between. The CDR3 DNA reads TGCAGCGCTGGTGCTGGGACTGATACGCAGTATTTT. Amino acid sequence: CSAGAGTDTQYF.

The CDR3 is CASSFRGKSTYEQYF. CDR3 DNA sequence: TGTGCCAGCAGTTTTCGCGGGAAGTCTACCTACGAGCAGTACTTC. The chain has TRBV28 and TRBJ2-7, with D possibly matching TRBD2 (6 bases). Germline-derived CDR1 and CDR2 are MDHEN and SYDVKM. Trimming left V 3 bases short and J 2 bases short, with 14 bases between. This CDR3 has 15 residues.

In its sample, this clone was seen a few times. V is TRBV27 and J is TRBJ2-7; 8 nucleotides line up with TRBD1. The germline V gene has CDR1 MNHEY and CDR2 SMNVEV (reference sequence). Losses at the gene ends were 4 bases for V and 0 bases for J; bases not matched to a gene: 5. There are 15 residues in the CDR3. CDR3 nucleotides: TGTGCCAGCAGTTGGGACAGGCCTAGCTCCTACGAGCAGTACTTC. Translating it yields CASSWDRPSSYEQYF.

The CDR3 sequence: CASSLWTGSSSNQPQHF. For the CDR3, the DNA is TGTGCCAGCAGCCTCTGGACAGGGTCTAGTAGCAATCAGCCCCAGCATTTT. The gene calls are TRBV5-6 and TRBJ1-5, with TRBD1 matching over 8 bases. V dropped 4 bases and J dropped 0; count of bases not matched to a gene: 9. The CDR3 extends over 17 amino acids. The germline V gene has CDR1 SGHDT and CDR2 YYEEEE.

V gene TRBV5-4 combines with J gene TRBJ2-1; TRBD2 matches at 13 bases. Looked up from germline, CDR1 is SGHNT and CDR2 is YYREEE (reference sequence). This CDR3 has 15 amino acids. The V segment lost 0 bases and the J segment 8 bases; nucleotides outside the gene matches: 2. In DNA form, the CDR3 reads TGTGCCAGCAGCTTGGGACTAGCGGGAGGCGATGAGCAGTTCTTC. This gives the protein CASSLGLAGGDEQFF.

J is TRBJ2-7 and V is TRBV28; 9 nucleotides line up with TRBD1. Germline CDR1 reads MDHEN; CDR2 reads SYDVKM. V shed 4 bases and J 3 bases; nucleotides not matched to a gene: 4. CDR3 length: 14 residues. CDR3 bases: TGTGCCAGCAGTTCCTCGGGACAGGGCTACGAGCAGTACTTC. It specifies CASSSSGQGYEQYF.

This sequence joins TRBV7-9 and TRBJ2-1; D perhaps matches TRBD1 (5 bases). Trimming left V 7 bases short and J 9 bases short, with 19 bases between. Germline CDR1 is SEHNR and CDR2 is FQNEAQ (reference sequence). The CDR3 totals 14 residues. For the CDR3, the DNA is TGTGCCAGCACCCCATCCCTTGGGGCAGGTGAGCAGTTCTTC. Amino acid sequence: CASTPSLGAGEQFF.

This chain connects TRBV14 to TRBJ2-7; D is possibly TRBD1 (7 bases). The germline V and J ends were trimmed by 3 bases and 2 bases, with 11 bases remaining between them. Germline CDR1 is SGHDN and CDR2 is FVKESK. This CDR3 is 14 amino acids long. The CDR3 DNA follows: TGTGCCAGCAGCCACCCAGGGGGGACCTACGAGCAGTACTTC. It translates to CASSHPGGTYEQYF.

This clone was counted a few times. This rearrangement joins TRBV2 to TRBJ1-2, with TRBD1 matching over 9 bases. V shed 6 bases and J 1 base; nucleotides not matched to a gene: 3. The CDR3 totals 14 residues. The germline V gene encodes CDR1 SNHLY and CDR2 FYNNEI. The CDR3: CASSSGQGNYGYTF. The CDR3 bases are TGTGCCAGCAGCTCGGGACAGGGTAACTATGGCTACACCTTC.

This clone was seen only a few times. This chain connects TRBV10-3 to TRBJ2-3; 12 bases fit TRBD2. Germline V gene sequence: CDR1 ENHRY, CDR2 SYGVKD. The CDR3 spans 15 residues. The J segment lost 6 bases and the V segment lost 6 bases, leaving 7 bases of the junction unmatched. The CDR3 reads CAIRRLAGDADTQYF. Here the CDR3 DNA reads TGTGCCATCAGGAGACTAGCGGGAGACGCGGATACGCAGTATTTT.